These 17 T cell receptor beta chains were all obtained from the same sample, sequenced in a study of breast tumors, draining lymph nodes, adjacent tissues. From the multiplex PCR reads, TCRdb called clonotypes with MiXCR, one entry per CDR3 protein. The table has over 150,000 distinct CDR3 sequences, about 30% seen once; the top ten hold 3.5% to 4.5%. The lymph nodes were axillary draining lymph nodes from breast cancer patients. Input material: axillary lymph node tissue. These receptors came from a female donor with breast cancer. Some clones in this sample may be carry-over from other donors' samples.

At least ten counts were recorded for this clonotype. The CDR3 is CASSARDRVAYGYTF. CDR3 bases: TGTGCCAGCAGCGCCCGGGACAGGGTGGCCTATGGCTACACCTTC. The rearrangement uses TRBV9 and TRBJ1-2; TRBD1 matches at 9 bases. Per the germline V gene, CDR1 is SGDLS and CDR2 is YYNGEE. The CDR3 is 15 residues long. V shed 3 bases and J 4 bases; nucleotides not matched to a gene: 7. The variable domain in full, with the rest retrieved from reference TRBV9 and TRBJ1-2, is DSGVTQTPKHLITATGQRVTLRCSPRSGDLSVYWYQQSLDQGLQFLIQYYNGEERAKGNILERFSAQQFPDLHSELNLSSLELGDSALYFCASSARDRVAYGYTFGSGTRLTVV.

The CDR3 region has the DNA TGTGCCACCAGCATAAGACAGGGGGAGCTGTTTTTT. Translation: CATSIRQGELFF. This chain joins TRBV15 and TRBJ2-2, with D perhaps matching TRBD1 (5 bases). V was trimmed by 4 bases and J by 8 bases, leaving 8 bases between them. The germline V gene encodes CDR1 LNHNV and CDR2 YYDKDF (reference sequence). The CDR3 has 12 amino acids. Full variable domain (remainder filled in from reference TRBV15 and TRBJ2-2): DAMVIQNPRYQVTQFGKPVTLSCSQTLNHNVMYWYQQKSSQAPKLLFHYYDKDFNNEADTPDNFQSRRPNTSFCFLDIRSPGLGDTAMYLCATSIRQGELFFGEGSRLTVL.

The chain combines TRBV6-1 with TRBJ2-2; 11 bases line up with TRBD1. This CDR3 region has 16 residues. The germline V gene encodes CDR1 MNHNS and CDR2 SASEGT. The V gene end was trimmed by 4 bases and the J gene end by 6 bases; junction bases not matched to a gene: 7. In DNA, the CDR3 is TGTGCCAGCAGTGGGACAGGGGGCGCGATTGCCGGGGAGCTGTTTTTT. Translating it yields CASSGTGGAIAGELFF.

Turning to this clonotype: The junction shows a germline mismatch at one end, possibly a read error. This chain joins TRBV7-6 and TRBJ2-3; 9 nucleotides align to TRBD2. In germline, CDR1 is SGHVS, CDR2 FNYEAQ. The CDR3 has 14 residues. The CDR3 bases are TGTGCTAGCAGCCCCCGGACTAGCGCAGATACGCAGTATTTT. Amino acid sequence: CASSPRTSADTQYF.

Note on this clonotype: A much larger clone differs by one base, so this may be a read error. This chain links TRBV11-2 with TRBJ2-2; D might be TRBD1 or TRBD2, each matching 6 bases. V was pared by 1 base and J by 4 bases, with 10 bases between. In germline, CDR1 is SGHAT, CDR2 FQNNGV. The length of the CDR3 is 15 residues. CDR3 amino acids: CASSLASGATGELFF. CDR3 bases: TGTGCCAGCAGCTTAGCCTCGGGGGCCACCGGGGAGCTGTTTTTT. Variable domain in full (rest from reference TRBV11-2 and TRBJ2-2): EAGVAQSPRYKIIEKRQSVAFWCNPISGHATLYWYQQILGQGPKLLIQFQNNGVVDDSQLPKDRFSAERLKGVDSTLKIQPAKLEDSAVYLCASSLASGATGELFFGEGSRLTVL.

This clonotype has more than one count but fewer than ten. The chain recombines TRBV20-1 with TRBJ1-2, with TRBD1 identical over 9 bases. CDR3 length: 14 residues. Germline V CDR1 and CDR2: DFQATT, SNEGSKA (reference sequence). V lost 5 bases and J lost 2; bases outside the gene matches: 6. The CDR3 coding sequence is TGCAGTGCTTACACCGGGACAGGGAACTATGGCTACACCTTC. Translation gives CSAYTGTGNYGYTF.

This clonotype has ten or more counts. The V and J genes are TRBV20-1 and TRBJ2-7; TRBD1 matches 8 bases. This CDR3 has 13 residues. Germline V gene data show CDR1 as DFQATT and CDR2 as SNEGSKA (reference sequence). V shed 6 bases, J shed 4 bases, and the junction held 8 bases outside the gene matches. The CDR3 is CSAQGDRSYEQYF. CDR3 DNA sequence: TGCAGTGCCCAAGGGGACAGGAGTTACGAGCAGTACTTC.

This clonotype showed up many times. The V call is TRBV30, the J call TRBJ2-2, with 11 bases fitting TRBD2. Germline CDR1 reads GTSNPN; CDR2 reads SVGIG (reference sequence). This CDR3 has 16 amino acids. V was pared by 1 base and J by 1 base, with 2 bases of the junction left unmatched. The CDR3, as DNA: TGTGCCTGGAGTGCCGGGACTAGCGGGAACACCGGGGAGCTGTTTTTT. Translating gives CAWSAGTSGNTGELFF.

This clonotype has a count of ten or more. This sequence joins TRBV20-1 and TRBJ2-5; 9 bases are a match to TRBD2. Losses at the gene ends were 3 bases for V and 5 bases for J; bases not matched to a gene: 7. The CDR3 sequence is 14 residues long. Germline V lookup: CDR1 DFQATT, CDR2 SNEGSKA (reference sequence). CDR3 amino acids: CSASRRGGTETQYF. DNA for the CDR3: TGCAGTGCTAGTAGGCGGGGGGGCACCGAGACCCAGTACTTC.

This clonotype was observed at least ten times. V gene TRBV5-1 combines with J gene TRBJ2-5; TRBD1 is a possible D gene (6 bases). The germline V gene has CDR1 SGHRS and CDR2 YFSETQ. The CDR3 spans 14 residues. Deletions cut 6 bases from V and 2 bases from J, with 14 bases between. The CDR3 bases are TGCGCCAGCAACCGCGTAGGACAGCAAGAGACCCAGTACTTC. It codes for CASNRVGQQETQYF.

This clonotype was found many times. The chain couples TRBV6-1 to TRBJ2-7; D is ambiguous. Germline-derived CDR1 and CDR2 are MNHNS and SASEGT. V was trimmed by 4 bases and J by 3 bases, leaving 16 bases between them. The length of the CDR3 is 15 residues. This CDR3 reads CASSAEKGSGYEQYF. The CDR3 nucleotides read TGTGCCAGCAGTGCCGAGAAAGGGTCCGGCTACGAGCAGTACTTC.

On this clonotype: A single base separates this from a much larger clone, so it may be a read error. V and J are TRBV25-1 and TRBJ2-1; D perhaps matches TRBD2 (5 bases). This CDR3 is built from 16 residues. Germline V gene data show CDR1 as MGHDK and CDR2 as SYGVNS. The CDR3: CASTFPGPPGYNERFF. CDR3 coding DNA: TGTGCCAGCACCTTCCCGGGCCCCCCGGGGTACAATGAGCGGTTCTTC.

This clonotype was recorded many times. The V and J genes are TRBV20-1 and TRBJ1-2; TRBD1 is a possible D gene (6 bases). The germline V gene has CDR1 DFQATT and CDR2 SNEGSKA (reference sequence). CDR3 length: 16 amino acids. V lost 0 bases to trimming and J lost 2 bases, with 16 bases between them. Here the CDR3 DNA reads TGCAGTGCTAGAGACCCGCTTAGGGGGTCAAACTATGGCTACACCTTC. Residues: CSARDPLRGSNYGYTF.

The J gene is TRBJ1-1, the V gene TRBV7-9, with no clear D. Trimming took off 7 bases at V and 1 base at J, with 7 bases between the two ends. There are 12 residues in the CDR3. Germline V gives CDR1 SEHNR, CDR2 FQNEAQ (reference sequence). The CDR3 sequence: CASNPANTEAFF. Here the CDR3 DNA reads TGTGCCAGCAATCCTGCGAACACTGAAGCTTTCTTT.

This clonotype was observed at least ten times. This rearrangement joins TRBV4-1 to TRBJ2-2; the D gene is possibly TRBD1 (6 bases). The CDR3 runs to 15 residues. The V gene's germline CDR1 is MGHRA and CDR2 YSYEKL. The V and J ends lost 5 bases and 0 bases respectively, with 10 bases between them. The CDR3 DNA is TGCGCCAGCAGCGGACGACAGGCGAACACCGGGGAGCTGTTTTTT. As protein: CASSGRQANTGELFF.

This clonotype was observed at least ten times. The J gene is TRBJ2-3, the V gene TRBV7-3, with 7 bases matching TRBD2. CDR1 SGHTA and CDR2 FQGTGA come from the germline V gene. The V and J ends lost 2 bases and 6 bases, in that order; junction bases with no gene match: 5. The CDR3 is 14 residues long. CDR3 loop: CASSLASGADTQYF. The CDR3 DNA is TGTGCCAGCAGCTTAGCGAGCGGGGCTGATACGCAGTATTTT.

This chain joins TRBV6-2 or TRBV6-3 and TRBJ2-7, with 10 bases aligning to TRBD1. CDR3 length: 16 amino acids. Germline CDR1 is MNHEY and CDR2 is SVGEGT. The J segment lost 6 bases and the V segment lost 9 bases, leaving 17 bases of the junction unmatched. The CDR3: CASQLARDRGPLEQYF. For the CDR3, the DNA is TGTGCCAGTCAGCTAGCCCGGGACAGGGGACCCCTCGAGCAGTACTTC.